Each of the 27 T cell receptor beta chains below was sequenced from the same sample in a study of STAT5B mutations in CD4+ large granular lymphocyte leukemia. The protocol was immunoSEQ multiplex PCR, while the TCRdb copy is restricted to in-frame clones and leaves out a portion. The top ten hold about 7% of the sample, which has 30,000 to 40,000 clones, less than 85% seen once. The sequenced sample consisted of CD4+ T cells from blood buffy coats. Source of these receptors: a human donor in good health.

In its sample, this clone was seen once. The junction departs from the called germline gene at one end, perhaps through a read error. This sequence joins TRBV29-1 and TRBJ2-3; 7 bases are shared with TRBD1. Germline V gives CDR1 SQVTM, CDR2 ANQGSEA. This CDR3 has 14 amino acids. CDR3 bases: TGCGGCGTTGAAGACAGGGCTAGCACAGATACGCAGTATTTT. Protein sequence: CGVEDRASTDTQYF.

This chain connects TRBV7-2 to TRBJ1-1, with D perhaps TRBD1 (6 bases). Trimming removed 4 bases from V and 4 bases from J, with 13 bases in between. Germline V gene data show CDR1 as SGHTA and CDR2 as FQGNSA. The CDR3 has 14 amino acids. The CDR3 nucleotides are TGTGCCAGCAGCTCCATCGAAGGGGGCACTGAAGCTTTCTTT. This sequence encodes CASSSIEGGTEAFF.

This clone was detected only once. This chain uses TRBV5-1 with TRBJ2-2, with a possible D match to TRBD2 (6 bases). The CDR3 contains 16 residues. CDR1 is SGHRS and CDR2 is YFSETQ in the germline V gene. Trimming removed 3 bases from V and 0 bases from J, with 12 bases in between. CDR3 nucleotide sequence: TGCGCCAGCAGCTGGTACGGGGGAACGAACACCGGGGAGCTGTTTTTT. The encoded protein is CASSWYGGTNTGELFF. The full variable domain, completed using reference TRBV5-1 and TRBJ2-2, is KAGVTQTPRYLIKTRGQQVTLSCSPISGHRSVSWYQQTPGQGLQFLFEYFSETQRNKGNFPGRFSGRQFSNSRSEMNVSTLELGDSALYLCASSWYGGTNTGELFFGEGSRLTVL.

The chain employs TRBV5-8 and TRBJ2-3; D may match TRBD1 or TRBD2 (5 bases each). The germline V gene has CDR1 SGHTS and CDR2 YDEGEE. V shed 0 bases and J shed 5 bases, with 7 bases lying between them. The CDR3 runs 13 residues. This CDR3 reads CASSLERGDTQYF. The CDR3 DNA sequence: TGTGCCAGCAGCTTGGAGAGGGGAGATACGCAGTATTTT.

The table lists this clone with a few counts. The V gene is TRBV2, the J gene TRBJ1-5, with 7 bases lining up with TRBD1. Trimming cost V 6 bases and J 5 bases; bases outside gene matches: 4. CDR1 and CDR2 (germline): SNHLY, FYNNEI. There are 13 residues in the CDR3. This CDR3 reads CASSDREYQPQHF. The DNA for the CDR3 is TGTGCCAGCAGCGACAGGGAATATCAGCCCCAGCATTTT.

The rearrangement joins TRBV5-1 to TRBJ2-3; the D gene is possibly TRBD2 (5 bases). Trimming removed 0 bases from V and 0 bases from J, with 11 bases in between. The CDR3 spans 16 residues. CDR1 and CDR2 from the germline V gene are SGHRS and YFSETQ. The CDR3 reads CASSLAFGSSTDTQYF. The CDR3 coding sequence is TGCGCCAGCAGCTTGGCTTTTGGGAGTAGCACAGATACGCAGTATTTT.

DNA for the CDR3: TGTGCCAGCAGTACCCAGGGACTTCGGAGCACAGATACGCAGTATTTT. Translated, it gives CASSTQGLRSTDTQYF. J is TRBJ2-3 and V is TRBV6-6; possibly TRBD2 for D (6 bases). The CDR3 is 16 residues long. Looked up from germline, CDR1 is MNHNY and CDR2 is SVGAGI (reference sequence). V was clipped by 5 bases and J by 0 bases, with 15 bases between them.

This clone has more than one count but fewer than ten. The V gene is TRBV7-9, the J gene TRBJ1-6; 8 positions match TRBD1. The V gene's germline CDR1 is SEHNR and CDR2 FQNEAQ (reference sequence). The CDR3 length is 14 residues. Losses at the gene ends were 5 bases for V and 8 bases for J; bases not matched to a gene: 5. Written as DNA, the CDR3 is TGTGCCAGCAGCCCTCGGACAGGGCATTCACCCCTCCACTTT. Protein: CASSPRTGHSPLHF.

The chain couples TRBV6-1 to TRBJ1-2; D gene unclear. Trimming stripped 0 bases from V and 4 bases from J, with 6 bases between. From germline, CDR1 is MNHNS and CDR2 SASEGT. This CDR3 contains 13 residues. CDR3 region: CASSEAGSYGYTF. CDR3 in DNA: TGTGCCAGCAGTGAAGCGGGCAGCTATGGCTACACCTTC.

This chain uses TRBV5-5 with TRBJ2-7; D call uncertain. CDR3 length: 11 amino acids. The V end was cut by 3 bases, the J end by 7 bases, with 8 bases between. Germline V gives CDR1 SGHKS, CDR2 YYEKEE (reference sequence). The CDR3 loop reads CASSSRSEQYF. CDR3 DNA sequence: TGTGCCAGCAGCTCACGTTCTGAGCAGTACTTC.

This clone came up a few times. This chain uses TRBV6-6 with TRBJ1-1; unclear D gene. This CDR3 contains 14 residues. Between the trimmed V and J ends, which lost 6 bases and 0 bases, there was a span of 11 bases. Germline assignment: CDR1 MNHNY and CDR2 SVGAGI (reference sequence). The CDR3 region is CASSHGRLNTEAFF. CDR3 sequence (DNA): TGTGCCAGCAGCCACGGACGGTTGAACACTGAAGCTTTCTTT.

The chain recombines TRBV4-1 with TRBJ2-5; D may be TRBD2 (6 bases). Germline-derived CDR1 and CDR2 are MGHRA and YSYEKL. The CDR3 consists of 16 residues. Trimming stripped 0 bases from V and 5 bases from J, with 16 bases between. CDR3 bases: TGCGCCAGCAGCCAAGACCGATCGGGGGTAGGGGAGACCCAGTACTTC. Encoded protein: CASSQDRSGVGETQYF.

This clone was seen more than once but under ten times. The chain recombines TRBV5-1 with TRBJ2-2, with D possibly TRBD2 on 6 matching bases. The V gene's germline CDR1 is SGHRS and CDR2 YFSETQ. Trimming cost V 1 base and J 3 bases, with 10 bases left between them. The CDR3 loop spans 15 amino acids. In DNA, the CDR3 is TGCGCCAGCAGCTTGTCTGGGGAGGACACCGGGGAGCTGTTTTTT. This translates into CASSLSGEDTGELFF. The entire variable domain, with the rest obtained from reference TRBV5-1 and TRBJ2-2, is as follows: KAGVTQTPRYLIKTRGQQVTLSCSPISGHRSVSWYQQTPGQGLQFLFEYFSETQRNKGNFPGRFSGRQFSNSRSEMNVSTLELGDSALYLCASSLSGEDTGELFFGEGSRLTVL.

The gene calls are TRBV2 and TRBJ1-6; D is unresolved. The ends were cut back, 7 bases at V and 0 bases at J, with 10 bases in the middle. The CDR3 consists of 15 residues. Germline V lookup: CDR1 SNHLY, CDR2 FYNNEI. CDR3 amino acids: CASKTTSSYNSPLHF. The DNA of the CDR3 is TGTGCCAGCAAAACAACGAGCTCCTATAATTCACCCCTCCACTTT.

The chain links TRBV11-2 to TRBJ1-2; D unclear. Trimming took off 0 bases at V and 0 bases at J, with 2 bases between the two ends. The CDR3 covers 13 residues. Per the germline V gene, CDR1 is SGHAT and CDR2 is FQNNGV. The CDR3 bases are TGTGCCAGCAGCTTAGACTCTAACTATGGCTACACCTTC. As protein: CASSLDSNYGYTF.

The chain links TRBV18 to TRBJ2-6, with a tentative D call TRBD2 (6 bases). V lost 4 bases to trimming and J lost 2 bases, with 9 bases between them. Germline CDR1 and CDR2: KGHSH and LQKENI. The CDR3 length is 15 residues. This chain's CDR3 is CASSRGGTGANVLTF. The CDR3 DNA reads as TGTGCCAGCTCACGGGGCGGGACTGGGGCCAACGTCCTGACTTTC.

This clone has more than one count but fewer than ten. The junction and the germline gene differ at one end; a read error may be behind it. The chain has TRBV7-9 and TRBJ1-1; D is perhaps TRBD1 (5 bases). The CDR3 contains 14 residues. Germline assignment: CDR1 SEHNR and CDR2 FQNEAQ (reference sequence). The CDR3 coding sequence is TGTGCCAGCAGCACAGACCGGGACGCCACTAAAGCTTTCTTT. This translates into CASSTDRDATKAFF.

The genes are TRBV5-1 and TRBJ2-7, with 10 bases fitting TRBD1. J was trimmed by 6 bases and V by 4 bases; bases with no gene match: 7. Germline V CDR1 and CDR2: SGHRS, YFSETQ. CDR3 length: 14 amino acids. This CDR3 reads CASSTDRGRLEQYF. CDR3 DNA sequence: TGCGCCAGCAGCACAGACAGGGGGCGCCTCGAGCAGTACTTC.

This clone was detected once. The rearrangement joins TRBV27 to TRBJ1-6, with 7 bases that match TRBD1. The V segment lost 4 bases and the J segment 0 bases; nucleotides outside the gene matches: 9. Germline-derived CDR1 and CDR2 are MNHEY and SMNVEV (reference sequence). The CDR3 loop spans 18 amino acids. The CDR3 coding sequence is TGTGCCAGCAGTTACCGGACAGGCCTCAGCTCCTATAATTCACCCCTCCACTTT. It is translated as CASSYRTGLSSYNSPLHF.

This clone was seen more than once but under ten times. The CDR3 spells CASSFARDQPQHF. In DNA form, the CDR3 reads TGTGCCAGCAGCTTCGCTCGCGATCAGCCCCAGCATTTT. The rearrangement links TRBV11-2 to TRBJ1-5; no clear D. Trimming took off 3 bases at V and 5 bases at J, with 8 bases between the two ends. Germline V lookup: CDR1 SGHAT, CDR2 FQNNGV. CDR3 size: 13 residues.

The V gene is TRBV7-2, the J gene TRBJ2-3; no clear D. V was clipped by 4 bases and J by 10 bases, with 9 bases between them. The CDR3 sequence is 11 residues long. Germline-derived CDR1 and CDR2 are SGHTA and FQGNSA. The CDR3 is CASSSSPSQYF. CDR3 DNA sequence: TGTGCCAGCAGCTCCAGCCCCTCGCAGTATTTT.

This clone was found once. The chain has TRBV6-1 and TRBJ2-3; D uncertain. Germline CDR1 reads MNHNS; CDR2 reads SASEGT. The CDR3 extends over 14 amino acids. Trimming took off 3 bases at V and 2 bases at J, with 9 bases between the two ends. The DNA of the CDR3 is TGTGCCAGCAGTGACGGGCAGATCACAGATACGCAGTATTTT. This sequence encodes CASSDGQITDTQYF.

V is TRBV2 and J is TRBJ2-6; TRBD1 might be the D (6 bases). The CDR3 has 17 residues. V shed 6 bases and J shed 0 bases, with 15 bases lying between them. Germline assignment: CDR1 SNHLY and CDR2 FYNNEI. In DNA, the CDR3 is TGTGCCAGCAGGAGTCTGACAGGTGCCTCTGGGGCCAACGTCCTGACTTTC. Translation gives CASRSLTGASGANVLTF.

V usage is TRBV15 and J usage is TRBJ2-3; possibly TRBD1 for D (6 bases). CDR1 is LNHNV, CDR2 YYDKDF, per germline (reference sequence). Trimming pared 3 bases from V and 2 bases from J, leaving 15 bases between. This CDR3 has 16 residues. CDR3 nucleotide sequence: TGTGCCACCAGCAGCTACAGGGCCTGGGACACAGATACGCAGTATTTT. This sequence encodes CATSSYRAWDTDTQYF.

V is TRBV5-4 and J is TRBJ2-1, with 7 nucleotides matching TRBD2. V was pared by 3 bases and J by 7 bases, with 1 base of the junction left unmatched. CDR1 and CDR2 from the germline V gene are SGHNT and YYREEE (reference sequence). This CDR3 is 12 amino acids long. In DNA form, the CDR3 reads TGTGCCAGCAGCTGGGGAGGGAATGAGCAGTTCTTC. Its translation is CASSWGGNEQFF. Variable domain in full (rest from reference TRBV5-4 and TRBJ2-1): ETGVTQSPTHLIKTRGQQVTLRCSSQSGHNTVSWYQQALGQGPQFIFQYYREEENGRGNFPPRFSGLQFPNYSSELNVNALELDDSALYLCASSWGGNEQFFGPGTRLTVL.

This clone was seen only a few times. V and J are TRBV11-2 and TRBJ2-5; D gene unclear. This CDR3 contains 15 residues. V lost 2 bases and J 2 bases, leaving 12 bases between the germline ends. Germline V gene data show CDR1 as SGHAT and CDR2 as FQNNGV. CDR3 sequence (DNA): TGTGCCAGCAGCTTACAGATCGGCTCACAAGAGACCCAGTACTTC. This encodes CASSLQIGSQETQYF.

The sample holds one count of this clone. The chain carries TRBV15 and TRBJ2-1; D may match TRBD1 or TRBD2 (5 bases each). Germline CDR1 and CDR2: LNHNV and YYDKDF (reference sequence). V shed 8 bases and J shed 6 bases, with 23 bases lying between them. The CDR3 has 16 amino acids. The CDR3 DNA sequence: TGTGCCACCGAGGGGCCCGACAGACCAAATTTCAATGAGCAGTTCTTC. Translation gives CATEGPDRPNFNEQFF.